Presented here are 21 T cell receptor beta chains from one specimen sequenced in a study of CD8 T cells in Susac syndrome. RNA in amounts of roughly 0.45 to 1 ug was reverse transcribed with random hexamers. Each CDR3 protein gets one entry after TCRdb re-called the immunoSEQ multiplex PCR reads with MiXCR. The sample lists some 100,000 distinct CDR3 sequences, 90% to 98% occurring once. Sequencing used CD4+ T cells from PBMCs. These receptors came from a human donor in good health.

The chain carries TRBV9 and TRBJ2-5; perhaps TRBD1 as D (7 bases). V lost 3 bases and J 5 bases, leaving 20 bases between the germline ends. The CDR3 is 16 amino acids. The V gene's germline CDR1 is SGDLS and CDR2 YYNGEE. The CDR3 here is CASSGNPGGGRETQYF. CDR3 sequence (DNA): TGTGCCAGCAGCGGCAACCCAGGGGGAGGTAGGGAGACCCAGTACTTC.

The rearrangement joins TRBV20-1 to TRBJ2-4; 8 positions match TRBD1. Germline V gene data show CDR1 as DFQATT and CDR2 as SNEGSKA (reference sequence). CDR3 length: 14 residues. The junction had 10 bases not matched to a gene; V was cut back by 5 bases and J by 7 bases. This CDR3 is CSAGPLDRANIQYF. CDR3 nucleotide sequence: TGCAGTGCTGGCCCTCTGGACAGGGCTAACATTCAGTACTTC.

The chain carries TRBV6-4 and TRBJ1-2, with a weak D call TRBD1 (6 bases). V lost 4 bases to trimming and J lost 0 bases, with 15 bases between them. This CDR3 region has 16 residues. CDR1 and CDR2 (germline): MRHNA, SNTAGT. CDR3 nucleotides: TGTGCCAGCAGTGTACCAGGGGAGATCCCTAACTATGGCTACACCTTC. Encoded protein: CASSVPGEIPNYGYTF.

V is TRBV7-3 and J is TRBJ2-7, with 7 positions matching TRBD1. Germline assignment: CDR1 SGHTA and CDR2 FQGTGA. Losses at the gene ends were 3 bases for V and 6 bases for J; bases not matched to a gene: 5. The CDR3 covers 13 residues. The CDR3 region has the DNA TGTGCCAGCAGCTTGGGACAGTTAGGCGAGCAGTACTTC. It translates to CASSLGQLGEQYF. The entire variable domain, with the rest obtained from reference TRBV7-3 and TRBJ2-7, is as follows: GAGVSQTPSNKVTEKGKYVELRCDPISGHTALYWYRQSLGQGPEFLIYFQGTGAADDSGLPNDRFFAVRPEGSVSTLKIQRTERGDSAVYLCASSLGQLGEQYFGPGTRLTVT.

CDR3 DNA sequence: TGTGCCAGCATCGCAGGGGGCGGTCAGCCCCAGCATTTT. Its protein is CASIAGGGQPQHF. This chain joins TRBV12-3 or TRBV12-4 and TRBJ1-5; TRBD1 matches 8 bases. This CDR3 contains 13 residues. Losses at the gene ends were 7 bases for V and 6 bases for J; bases not matched to a gene: 5.

This chain uses TRBV5-1 with TRBJ2-7; 9 bases are shared with TRBD1. V was clipped by 6 bases and J by 1 base; unmatched bases: 5. The CDR3 is 14 residues long. The germline CDR1 and CDR2 sequences are SGHRS and YFSETQ. As DNA, the CDR3 is TGCGCCAGCACCTCGGACAGGGGTTCCTACGAGCAGTACTTC. Protein product: CASTSDRGSYEQYF.

The chain recombines TRBV29-1 with TRBJ1-2, with D unresolved. The V gene's germline CDR1 is SQVTM and CDR2 ANQGSEA. Trimming took off 4 bases at V and 8 bases at J, with 11 bases between the two ends. The CDR3 is made up of 11 amino acids. CDR3 sequence (DNA): TGCAGCGTTGTAGACCAACGGGGCTACACCTTC. It specifies CSVVDQRGYTF.

The V call is TRBV28, the J call TRBJ1-5; D possibly corresponds to TRBD1 (5 bases). The CDR3 spans 14 residues. Trimming removed 4 bases from V and 7 bases from J, with 14 bases in between. Germline V gene sequence: CDR1 MDHEN, CDR2 SYDVKM. As DNA, the CDR3 is TGTGCCAGCAGTTCCCAGGGTTTTAGGCAGCCCCAGCATTTT. Translation gives CASSSQGFRQPQHF. The full variable domain, in which reference TRBV28 and TRBJ1-5 provide the parts outside the CDR3, is DVKVTQSSRYLVKRTGEKVFLECVQDMDHENMFWYRQDPGLGLRLIYFSYDVKMKEKGDIPEGYSVSREKKERFSLILESASTNQTSMYLCASSSQGFRQPQHFGDGTRLSIL.

The V gene is TRBV6-5, the J gene TRBJ2-6; D might be TRBD1 (5 bases). With 2 bases removed from V and 0 bases from J, the gap between germline ends came to 14 bases. CDR1 and CDR2 from the germline V gene are MNHEY and SVGAGI. CDR3 size: 18 residues. Here the CDR3 reads CASSYIGHLSSGANVLTF. The CDR3 bases are TGTGCCAGCAGTTACATTGGACACCTCTCCTCTGGGGCCAACGTCCTGACTTTC.

The chain carries TRBV23-1 and TRBJ2-2, with D perhaps TRBD2 (6 bases). TRBV23-1 is known as an ORF, though its function is uncertain. V shed 0 bases and J shed 0 bases, with 11 bases lying between them. CDR3 length: 17 amino acids. In DNA, the CDR3 is TGCGCCAGCAGTCAATCGGGTCTAGCGCCGAACACCGGGGAGCTGTTTTTT. Protein: CASSQSGLAPNTGELFF.

The chain carries TRBV20-1 and TRBJ2-3; 10 nucleotides agree with TRBD1. Per the germline V gene, CDR1 is DFQATT and CDR2 is SNEGSKA (reference sequence). V shed 6 bases, J shed 1 base, and the junction held 7 bases outside the gene matches. This CDR3 region has 15 residues. The CDR3 nucleotides read TGCAGTGCGGCGACAGGGGGCGCAGGCACAGATACGCAGTATTTT. It specifies CSAATGGAGTDTQYF.

The chain employs TRBV7-9 and TRBJ2-7; possible D gene TRBD1, 6 bases. Germline V gives CDR1 SEHNR, CDR2 FQNEAQ (reference sequence). Between the trimmed V and J ends, which lost 5 bases and 3 bases, there was a span of 17 bases. The CDR3 is 15 amino acids. The CDR3 region is CASSPNRQGNYEQYF. Here the CDR3 DNA reads TGTGCCAGCAGCCCTAACCGGCAGGGGAACTACGAGCAGTACTTC.

This chain uses TRBV6-1 with TRBJ2-5, with 10 bases fitting TRBD2. This CDR3 has 16 residues. CDR1 is MNHNS and CDR2 is SASEGT in the germline V gene. Trimming cost V 3 bases and J 4 bases; bases outside gene matches: 8. The CDR3 nucleotides are TGTGCCAGCAGTGACCGGACTAGCGGTGATGGAGAGACCCAGTACTTC. Amino acids: CASSDRTSGDGETQYF.

The chain joins TRBV2 to TRBJ2-4; D uncertain. This CDR3 region has 16 residues. V was pared by 3 bases and J by 1 base, with 13 bases between. The germline gives CDR1 SNHLY, CDR2 FYNNEI. The CDR3 region is CASSDGQQRAKNIQYF. The CDR3 bases are TGTGCCAGCAGTGACGGTCAGCAGAGGGCCAAAAACATTCAGTACTTC. Variable domain in full (rest from reference TRBV2 and TRBJ2-4): EPEVTQTPSHQVTQMGQEVILRCVPISNHLYFYWYRQILGQKVEFLVSFYNNEISEKSEIFDDQFSVERPDGSNFTLKIRSTKLEDSAMYFCASSDGQQRAKNIQYFGAGTRLSVL.

The chain joins TRBV27 to TRBJ2-6, with D maybe TRBD1 (6 bases). V was shortened by 2 bases and J by 0 bases, with 17 bases between the two germline ends. This CDR3 has 19 residues. Looked up from germline, CDR1 is MNHEY and CDR2 is SMNVEV (reference sequence). Here the CDR3 DNA reads TGTGCCAGCAGTTTACTTCGCACAGGGCGAAGCTCTGGGGCCAACGTCCTGACTTTC. As protein: CASSLLRTGRSSGANVLTF.

This chain joins TRBV6-6 and TRBJ2-7; unclear D gene. V lost 2 bases and J lost 2, with 13 bases in between. The germline gives CDR1 MNHNY, CDR2 SVGAGI (reference sequence). This CDR3 spans 15 amino acids. CDR3 protein: CASSYLSYSTYEQYF. DNA for the CDR3: TGTGCCAGCAGTTACCTTAGCTACTCGACCTACGAGCAGTACTTC.

The V call is TRBV19, the J call TRBJ1-1; D not resolved. The germline CDR1 and CDR2 sequences are LNHDA and SQIVND (reference sequence). This CDR3 comprises 15 residues. V lost 5 bases and J lost 4, with 17 bases in between. CDR3 coding DNA: TGTGCCAGTAGTCCCCTCACGGGGAGGACCACTGAAGCTTTCTTT. As protein: CASSPLTGRTTEAFF.

The chain couples TRBV6-1 to TRBJ2-2, with 8 bases lining up with TRBD1. V lost 4 bases and J lost 3; bases outside the gene matches: 1. CDR1 and CDR2 from the germline V gene are MNHNS and SASEGT. This CDR3 region has 14 residues. The CDR3 DNA follows: TGTGCCAGCAGTGGACAGGGGTACACCGGGGAGCTGTTTTTT. Protein product: CASSGQGYTGELFF.

The V gene is TRBV9, the J gene TRBJ1-2; 12 nucleotides match TRBD1. The trim removed 2 bases at V and 0 bases at J, leaving 2 bases unmatched. The CDR3 sequence is 16 residues long. The germline V gene encodes CDR1 SGDLS and CDR2 YYNGEE. The CDR3 region has the DNA TGTGCCAGCAGCGTGGGACAGGGGGCAACTAACTATGGCTACACCTTC. The encoded protein is CASSVGQGATNYGYTF.

The V and J genes are TRBV9 and TRBJ2-5; D is possibly TRBD1 or TRBD2 (6 bases each). The CDR3 is 14 amino acids. Trimming left V 1 base short and J 5 bases short, with 12 bases between. Germline CDR1 reads SGDLS; CDR2 reads YYNGEE. The CDR3 nucleotides read TGTGCCAGCAGCGTAAAGAGGGGGGAGGAGACCCAGTACTTC. It translates to CASSVKRGEETQYF.

This clonotype was seen a few times. The CDR3 loop reads CSVVGGGRTEAFF. DNA for the CDR3: TGCAGCGTTGTTGGGGGGGGTAGAACTGAAGCTTTCTTT. The chain recombines TRBV29-1 with TRBJ1-1, with a weak D call TRBD1 (5 bases). The germline CDR1 and CDR2 sequences are SQVTM and ANQGSEA. This CDR3 is 13 amino acids long. The V gene lost 4 bases and the J gene lost 5 bases, with 14 bases spanning the gap.